This is a list of T cell receptor beta chains from one sample in a study of T cell repertoires in aging, cancer and after chemotherapy. MiXCR, run by TCRdb on the multiplex PCR reads, gives a single entry per CDR3 protein. The sample records roughly 1,200 distinct CDR3 sequences, about 25% being singletons. Source material: blood. The receptors stem from a human donor with a solid tumor. CDR3s include the opening cysteine and the closing phenylalanine or tryptophan. A D gene is named only where the DNA matches it firmly. Clone size is shown for a subset of rows, as once, few, many or a class of expanded clone.

d_gene	j_gene	v_gene	abundance	CDR3nt	CDR3aa
.	TRBJ2-3	TRBV15	.	TGTGCCACCACCAAAAGATTAGAGACAGATACGCAGTATTTT	CATTKRLETDTQYF
.	TRBJ2-7	TRBV10-3	.	TGTGCCATCCAGGGGACCTACGAGCAGTACTTC	CAIQGTYEQYF
TRBD1	TRBJ1-1	TRBV12-3/TRBV12-4	.	TGTGCCAGCAGTTTTATGGACAGGACGGCTGAAGCTTTCTTT	CASSFMDRTAEAFF
.	TRBJ2-5	TRBV7-9	.	TGTGCCAGCAGCTCAAATGGCCCGGAGACCCAGTACTTC	CASSSNGPETQYF
TRBD1	TRBJ1-2	TRBV12-5	.	TGTGCTAGTGGTTTGGTACAAGGGACAGACTATGGCTACACCTTC	CASGLVQGTDYGYTF
TRBD2	TRBJ2-2	TRBV12-3/TRBV12-4	.	TGTGCCAGCAGTCCGTCCGAGCGGGACCGGGAGCTGTTTTTT	CASSPSERDRELFF
.	TRBJ1-1	TRBV12-3/TRBV12-4	few	TGTGCCAGCCGAGAAGGGGGGAACACTGAAGCTTTCTTT	CASREGGNTEAFF
.	TRBJ1-1	TRBV12-3/TRBV12-4	.	TGTGCCAGCAGTTTGGGTCAGGGGAACACTGAAGCTTTCTTT	CASSLGQGNTEAFF
.	TRBJ2-3	TRBV7-9	medium-sized	TGTGCCAGCAGCTCCCGGGACCATCAGGCAACTAGCACAGATACGCAGTATTTT	CASSSRDHQATSTDTQYF
.	TRBJ2-7	TRBV5-1	few	TGCGCCAGCAGCTTGGCCGGGTCGTCCCAGCAGTACTTC	CASSLAGSSQQYF
TRBD1	TRBJ2-1	TRBV5-6	few	TGTGCCAGCAGACAACAGGGGGCATACAATGAGCAGTTCTTC	CASRQQGAYNEQFF
.	TRBJ2-2	TRBV5-5	medium-sized	TGTGCCAGCAGCCGGTGGGCCTCGAACACCGGGGAGCTGTTTTTT	CASSRWASNTGELFF
TRBD1	TRBJ2-2	TRBV5-4	few	TGTGCCAGCAGCCGGGGACAGGGGAACACCGGGGAGCTGTTTTTT	CASSRGQGNTGELFF
.	TRBJ1-4	TRBV6-1	.	TGTGCCAGCAGCCTTAATCCCTCTTCGGGTGAAAAACTGTTTTTT	CASSLNPSSGEKLFF
.	TRBJ2-5	TRBV6-6	medium-sized	TGTGCCAGCAGCGGGGGTTACCAAGAGACCCAGTACTTC	CASSGGYQETQYF
.	TRBJ2-4	TRBV6-1	few	TGTGCCAGCAGTGAACCCCGGGGGGCGGGCGGGTTAGCCAAAAACATTCAGTACTTC	CASSEPRGAGGLAKNIQYF
.	TRBJ1-2	TRBV18	.	TGTGCCAGCTCACCGGACGGCGGGGTGTTAGGTGGCTACACCTTC	CASSPDGGVLGGYTF
TRBD2	TRBJ2-5	TRBV15	.	TGTGCCACCAGCAGATCATTGGGACTAGTGAGCTTC	CATSRSLGLVSF
TRBD1	TRBJ2-7	TRBV6-2/TRBV6-3	medium-sized	TGTGCCAGCAGATCCGGGACAGGTGGCGAGCAGTACTTC	CASRSGTGGEQYF
.	TRBJ2-2	TRBV12-3/TRBV12-4	.	TGTGCCAGCAGTTCAGCCCGCCTGGGGACCGGGGAGCTGCTTTTT	CASSSARLGTGELLF
TRBD1	TRBJ2-1	TRBV10-1	few	TGCGCCAGCAGTTCGAACAGGGGCACCTACAATGAGCAGTTCTTC	CASSSNRGTYNEQFF
.	TRBJ2-6	TRBV19	medium-sized	TGTGCCAGTAGTATAGCGGGTCTTGGCTCTGGGGCCAACGTCCTGACTTTC	CASSIAGLGSGANVLTF
.	TRBJ1-3	TRBV5-1	.	TGCGCCAGCAGCGAGGGAGCACCCAGTGGAAACACCATATATTTT	CASSEGAPSGNTIYF
TRBD1	TRBJ2-3	TRBV5-1	few	TGCGCCAGCAGCCGAGAGCCAAACAGGGGCACCCTCACAGATACGCAGTATTTT	CASSREPNRGTLTDTQYF
TRBD1	TRBJ2-2	TRBV12-3/TRBV12-4	.	TGTGCCAGCAGGGGGGGACAGGGATACACCGGGGAGCTGTTTTTT	CASRGGQGYTGELFF